These 32 T cell receptor beta chains share one sample of origin, sequenced in a study of blood T cells in healthy people across ages. Next came a second PCR, run for about 7 to 12 cycles, which used a sample-barcoded 5' primer along with a J-beta primer mix. TCRdb used MiXCR to reprocess the 5' RACE reads, holding one entry per CDR3 protein. The sample includes about 930,000 distinct CDR3 sequences, about 29% of them seen just once. The same sample was also studied in work on T cells of mothers and their children.

The specimen was blood. The receptors were sampled from a woman aged 40 to 50 in good health.

The table lists this clonotype with a few counts. This chain's CDR3 is CASRNRVGTDTQYF. Written as DNA, the CDR3 is TGTGCCAGCAGAAACAGGGTAGGGACAGATACGCAGTATTTT. The chain joins TRBV2 to TRBJ2-3, with D maybe TRBD1 (6 bases). CDR3 length equals 14 residues. V was shortened by 6 bases and J by 3 bases, with 13 bases between the two germline ends. CDR1 is SNHLY, CDR2 FYNNEI, per germline.

J is TRBJ2-1 and V is TRBV12-3 or TRBV12-4; D unclear. The J call is doubtful: the DNA matches TRBJ2-7 better. CDR3 size: 15 residues. CDR3 DNA: TGTGCCAGCAGCCCTCATACGAGCTCCTACAATGAGCAGTACTTC. Its protein product is CASSPHTSSYNEQYF.

The V gene is TRBV29-1, the J gene TRBJ2-1; possible D gene TRBD2, 6 bases. The V gene's germline CDR1 is SQVTM and CDR2 ANQGSEA. This CDR3 has 17 residues. V shed 0 bases and J shed 1 base, with 16 bases lying between them. The CDR3 DNA reads as TGCAGCGTTGAAGATCGGGGGTCTGTTAGGTCCTACAATGAGCAGTTCTTC. This codes for CSVEDRGSVRSYNEQFF.

This clonotype is a singleton in its sample. The rearrangement links TRBV12-3 or TRBV12-4 to TRBJ2-3; a weak D match, TRBD2 (6 bases). Between the trimmed V and J ends, which lost 3 bases and 4 bases, there was a span of 14 bases. The length of the CDR3 is 15 residues. CDR3 in amino acids: CASSFGGVSADTQYF. CDR3 sequence (DNA): TGTGCCAGCAGTTTCGGGGGAGTGTCCGCAGATACGCAGTATTTT.

As for this clonotype: One base away lies a much larger clone, so this may be a sequencing read error. The J gene is TRBJ2-7, the V gene TRBV28; 8 nucleotides agree with TRBD2. This CDR3 has 13 residues. Germline-derived CDR1 and CDR2 are MDHEN and SYDVKM. The J segment lost 4 bases and the V segment lost 10 bases, leaving 9 bases of the junction unmatched. The CDR3, as DNA: TGTGCCACGGGAGGGACACCTCGTTACGAGCAGTACTTC. Translation: CATGGTPRYEQYF.

The table lists this clonotype with a few counts. The chain links TRBV19 to TRBJ1-2; D remains ambiguous. This CDR3 spans 14 amino acids. Germline V gene sequence: CDR1 LNHDA, CDR2 SQIVND (reference sequence). The ends were cut back, 9 bases at V and 1 base at J, with 15 bases in the middle. Here the CDR3 reads CASLGSAYNYGYTF. Written as DNA, the CDR3 is TGTGCCAGCCTGGGGTCAGCCTATAACTATGGCTACACCTTC.

This clonotype was seen a few times. Germline and junction disagree at one end, which may indicate a read error. The genes are TRBV9 and TRBJ2-1; D is unclear. Germline loops: CDR1 SGDLS, CDR2 YYNGEE. The CDR3 consists of 15 residues. The CDR3 reads CAGSVVVASYNEQFF. In DNA, the CDR3 is TGTGCCGGCAGCGTAGTAGTCGCATCCTACAATGAGCAGTTCTTC.

In its sample, this clonotype was seen a few times. This sequence joins TRBV4-1 and TRBJ2-4; 11 bases are shared with TRBD2. The CDR3 is 16 amino acids. Germline lookup yields CDR1 MGHRA and CDR2 YSYEKL. V lost 10 bases to trimming and J lost 2 bases; unmatched junction nucleotides: 10. The CDR3 bases are TGCGCCATCAGGCGACTAGCGGGGACCCCCAAAAACATTCAGTACTTC. This gives the protein CAIRRLAGTPKNIQYF.

About this clonotype itself: It is unclear where the CDR3 begins or ends on the DNA, so no DNA is shown, and the CDR3 is as TCRdb lists it. The chain combines TRBV30 with TRBJ2-6. The CDR3 contains 14 residues when both ends are counted. The germline V gene encodes CDR1 GTSNPN and CDR2 SVGIG (reference sequence). The CDR3 protein is CAWSWGTGANVPTF.

This clonotype has just a few counts. This rearrangement joins TRBV12-3 or TRBV12-4 to TRBJ1-5; the D is unclear. The ends were cut back, 1 base at V and 10 bases at J, with 11 bases in the middle. The CDR3 totals 13 residues. The DNA of the CDR3 is TGTGCCAGCAGTTTAGAGGCATTAGGTCCCCAGCATTTT. Its translation: CASSLEALGPQHF.

V is TRBV24-1 and J is TRBJ2-2; no firm D call. Trimming left V 1 base short and J 2 bases short, with 7 bases between. This CDR3 has 15 amino acids. In germline, CDR1 is KGHDR, CDR2 SFDVKD. The CDR3 region has the DNA TGTGCCACCAGTGATTTAGCAGATAACACCGGGGAGCTGTTTTTT. This translates into CATSDLADNTGELFF.

V gene TRBV6-1 combines with J gene TRBJ1-1; D is perhaps TRBD1 (6 bases). The CDR3 spans 15 residues. Germline V gene lookup returns CDR1 MNHNS and CDR2 SASEGT. V gave up 3 bases and J gave up 7 bases, with 18 bases separating them. CDR3 nucleotides: TGTGCCAGCAGTGACCCCCCCACAGGGATGGGTGAAGCTTTCTTT. Translation: CASSDPPTGMGEAFF.

The genes are TRBV20-1 and TRBJ2-7, with 7 nucleotides matching TRBD1. There are 13 residues in the CDR3. V trimming: 1 base; J trimming: 4 bases; junction bases outside the gene matches: 4. Per germline, CDR1 DFQATT and CDR2 SNEGSKA (reference sequence). CDR3 sequence (DNA): TGCAGTGCTAGAGGGGACAGAATATACGAGCAGTACTTC. Translation: CSARGDRIYEQYF.

This sequence joins TRBV14 and TRBJ2-1, with D possibly TRBD2 on 5 matching bases. The V gene's germline CDR1 is SGHDN and CDR2 FVKESK. Deletions cut 0 bases from V and 3 bases from J, with 9 bases between. The CDR3 extends over 15 amino acids. The CDR3 DNA follows: TGTGCCAGCAGCCAAGAGTTGGGAGACTACAATGAGCAGTTCTTC. It yields the protein CASSQELGDYNEQFF.

J is TRBJ1-4 and V is TRBV9; D call uncertain. The CDR3 extends over 13 amino acids. The germline gives CDR1 SGDLS, CDR2 YYNGEE. Trimming cost V 2 bases and J 7 bases, with 9 bases left between them. The CDR3 here is CASSVSGPEKLFF. The CDR3 bases are TGTGCCAGCAGCGTGTCAGGACCTGAAAAACTGTTTTTT.

The rearrangement joins TRBV7-8 to TRBJ2-3; D perhaps matches TRBD1 (5 bases). Between the trimmed V and J ends, which lost 6 bases and 5 bases, there was a span of 18 bases. Germline V lookup: CDR1 SGHVS, CDR2 FQNEAQ. This CDR3 region has 15 residues. CDR3: CASRRGLREVDTQYF. CDR3 coding DNA: TGTGCCAGCAGAAGGGGATTAAGGGAAGTAGATACGCAGTATTTT. Variable domain in full (rest from reference TRBV7-8 and TRBJ2-3): GAGVSQSPRYKVAKRGQDVALRCDPISGHVSLFWYQQALGQGPEFLTYFQNEAQLDKSGLPSDRFFAERPEGSVSTLKIQRTQQEDSAVYLCASRRGLREVDTQYFGPGTRLTVL.

This clonotype was detected only a few times. CDR3 in amino acids: CASSLAGGGTPTGELFF. The CDR3, as DNA: TGTGCCAGCAGCTTGGCAGGTGGGGGGACCCCCACCGGGGAGCTGTTTTTT. This chain links TRBV5-5 with TRBJ2-2; D might be TRBD2 (6 bases). Germline CDR1 is SGHKS and CDR2 is YYEKEE (reference sequence). Trimming took 0 bases from V and 4 from J, leaving 16 bases between them. CDR3 length: 17 amino acids.

This clonotype was found a few times. The V and J genes are TRBV7-2 and TRBJ1-5, with D possibly matching TRBD1 (5 bases). The CDR3 contains 15 residues. Germline V gene sequence: CDR1 SGHTA, CDR2 FQGNSA. V lost 5 bases, J lost 6 bases, and 17 bases lay in between. The CDR3 here is CASSPDHRGGQPQHF. CDR3 DNA sequence: TGTGCCAGCAGCCCGGATCACCGGGGCGGTCAGCCCCAGCATTTT.

The sample holds one count of this clonotype. One end of the junction is discordant with germline, which a read error may explain. This sequence joins TRBV4-2 and TRBJ2-4; D is undetermined. The tail of the sequence fits TRBJ2-7 better, so the J call may be wrong. The CDR3 length is 13 residues. Germline lookup yields CDR1 LGHNA and CDR2 YNFKEQ. For the CDR3, the DNA is TGTGCCGGCAGCCAAGATCTAGCCTACGAGCAGTACTTC. Protein: CAGSQDLAYEQYF.

The V gene is TRBV7-2, the J gene TRBJ2-4, with 7 positions matching TRBD1. The CDR3 is 16 residues long. Unmatched junction bases numbered 8, after V lost 4 bases and J lost 2 bases. Germline V CDR1 and CDR2: SGHTA, FQGNSA. CDR3 sequence: CASSSTGDLTKNIQYF. The DNA for the CDR3 is TGTGCCAGCAGCTCCACAGGGGACCTCACCAAAAACATTCAGTACTTC.

The chain recombines TRBV28 with TRBJ2-7, with D maybe TRBD2 (8 bases). Between the trimmed V and J ends, which lost 3 bases and 3 bases, there was a span of 24 bases. CDR3 length: 18 amino acids. Germline V gene data show CDR1 as MDHEN and CDR2 as SYDVKM. Written as DNA, the CDR3 is TGTGCCAGCAGTTTTTGGGGACTAGTGAGGGGGCTAATCTACGAGCAGTACTTC. Protein product: CASSFWGLVRGLIYEQYF.

As to this clonotype: A much bigger clone sits one base away, suggesting this may be a read error. The genes are TRBV10-3 and TRBJ1-5; D may be TRBD1 (5 bases). The V and J ends lost 9 bases and 2 bases respectively, with 11 bases between them. The CDR3 loop spans 13 amino acids. Germline CDR1 is ENHRY and CDR2 is SYGVKD. CDR3 amino acids: CAIQGYGNQPQHF. CDR3 nucleotides: TGTGCCATTCAGGGCTACGGCAATCAGCCCCAGCATTTT.

This sequence joins TRBV12-5 and TRBJ2-1; the match to TRBD2 covers 15 bases. CDR1 LGHNT and CDR2 FRNRAP come from the germline V gene. The CDR3 is 15 residues long. V gave up 1 base and J gave up 8 bases; unmatched junction bases: 0. CDR3 region: CASGLGTSGRDEQFF. CDR3 nucleotides: TGTGCTAGTGGTTTGGGGACTAGCGGGAGGGATGAGCAGTTCTTC.

This clonotype was picked up many times. The CDR3: CASSWALRGSYNEQFF. In DNA, the CDR3 is TGTGCCAGCAGCTGGGCCCTGCGGGGGTCCTACAATGAGCAGTTCTTC. V and J are TRBV11-2 and TRBJ2-1; 7 nucleotides align to TRBD2. The V gene's germline CDR1 is SGHAT and CDR2 FQNNGV. This CDR3 comprises 16 residues. V shed 4 bases, J shed 1 base, and the junction held 7 bases outside the gene matches.

V gene TRBV14 combines with J gene TRBJ2-3; 8 nucleotides line up with TRBD2. J was trimmed by 0 bases and V by 4 bases; bases with no gene match: 9. CDR3 length: 17 amino acids. The germline CDR1 and CDR2 sequences are SGHDN and FVKESK. CDR3 amino acids: CASSPIQLAVSTDTQYF. In DNA, the CDR3 is TGTGCCAGCAGCCCAATCCAACTAGCGGTTAGCACAGATACGCAGTATTTT.

The chain uses TRBV10-3 and TRBJ1-3; 12 bases agree with TRBD1. Germline V gene data show CDR1 as ENHRY and CDR2 as SYGVKD. V shed 5 bases, J shed 2 bases, and the junction held 7 bases outside the gene matches. The length of the CDR3 is 17 residues. CDR3 DNA sequence: TGTGCCATCAGTCCCTCCGGGACAGGGGGCCCTGGAAACACCATATATTTT. Its translation is CAISPSGTGGPGNTIYF.

This chain uses TRBV18 with TRBJ1-2; the D gene is possibly TRBD1 (5 bases). The CDR3 totals 16 residues. The germline V gene encodes CDR1 KGHSH and CDR2 LQKENI. V was shortened by 3 bases and J by 4 bases, with 18 bases between the two germline ends. The CDR3: CASSPQGGSPCYGYTF. The CDR3 coding sequence is TGTGCCAGCTCACCCCAGGGTGGCAGCCCTTGCTATGGCTACACCTTC.

This chain connects TRBV4-3 to TRBJ2-2; 9 bases fit TRBD2. After removal of 3 bases from V and 8 bases from J, the junction contained 10 bases not matched to a gene. Germline-derived CDR1 and CDR2 are LGHNA and YSLEER. This CDR3 comprises 16 residues. The CDR3: CASSQLTGTSPGELFF. Here the CDR3 DNA reads TGCGCCAGCAGCCAGTTAACCGGGACTAGCCCGGGGGAGCTGTTTTTT.

In its sample, this clonotype was seen many times. The rearrangement links TRBV5-5 to TRBJ2-7; TRBD1 is a possible D gene (6 bases). Between the trimmed V and J ends, which lost 4 bases and 2 bases, there was a span of 16 bases. Germline V gene lookup returns CDR1 SGHKS and CDR2 YYEKEE (reference sequence). CDR3 length: 15 residues. This CDR3 reads CASSVFRDITYEQYF. The CDR3 DNA sequence: TGTGCCAGCAGCGTCTTCCGGGACATCACCTACGAGCAGTACTTC.

The chain joins TRBV7-8 to TRBJ1-2; D is unresolved. This CDR3 has 17 amino acids. Germline values: CDR1 SGHVS, CDR2 FQNEAQ. The ends were cut back, 4 bases at V and 8 bases at J, with 26 bases in the middle. In nucleotides, the CDR3 is TGTGCCAGCAGCTGGGCTCCCCCGGGCAGCGGTTGGGTGGGCTACACCTTC. It encodes CASSWAPPGSGWVGYTF.

The chain carries TRBV2 and TRBJ1-5, with D unresolved. The CDR3 sequence is 14 residues long. Trimming removed 4 bases from V and 0 bases from J, with 7 bases in between. Germline CDR1 is SNHLY and CDR2 is FYNNEI. CDR3 coding DNA: TGTGCCAGCAGTGGAGGCCGTAGCAATCAGCCCCAGCATTTT. Translated: CASSGGRSNQPQHF.

This clonotype showed up many times. The chain joins TRBV6-5 to TRBJ1-5; D might be TRBD1 (6 bases). The CDR3 extends over 15 amino acids. The germline V gene has CDR1 MNHEY and CDR2 SVGAGI. Trimming stripped 6 bases from V and 0 bases from J, with 12 bases between. The CDR3 DNA follows: TGTGCCAGCAGACAGGGTTCAGATAGCAATCAGCCCCAGCATTTT. This sequence encodes CASRQGSDSNQPQHF.